This entry features one T cell receptor (beta chain) sequence. Using immunoSEQ multiplex PCR, the repertoire was profiled, and TCRdb retains in-frame clones only, with some absent. Of some 370,000 clones listed, roughly 86% are singletons. The data are from a study of blood T cell repertoires in COVID-19. CDR1 and CDR2 from the germline V gene are SGHRS and YFSETQ. V shed 3 bases and J shed 4 bases, with 10 bases lying between them. This CDR3 region has 13 residues. The V gene is TRBV5-1, the J gene TRBJ1-1, with no clear D. Input material: peripheral blood. The source is a woman under 40 with COVID-19, enrolled during active disease. In nucleotides, the CDR3 is TGCGCCAGCAGCTGGGCGGGCACCACTGAAGCTTTCTTT. Translated: CASSWAGTTEAFF.